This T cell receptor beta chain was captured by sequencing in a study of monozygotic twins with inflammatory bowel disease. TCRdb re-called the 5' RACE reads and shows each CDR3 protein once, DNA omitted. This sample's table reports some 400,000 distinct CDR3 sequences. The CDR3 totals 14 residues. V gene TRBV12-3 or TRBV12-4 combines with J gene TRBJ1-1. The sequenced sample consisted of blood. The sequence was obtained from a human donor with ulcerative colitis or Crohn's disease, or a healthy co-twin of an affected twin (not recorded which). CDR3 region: CASSLLVGNTEAFF.